One and the same sample provided the 23 T cell receptor beta chains below, sequenced in a study of cytomegalovirus exposure and HLA in healthy donors. Amplification used 60 Vbeta primers and 13 Jbeta primers. Profiling relied on immunoSEQ multiplex PCR, and the TCRdb table lists in-frame clones only, not all of them. This sample has approximately 150,000 clones, with about 85% found just once. Sequenced input: PBMCs. The receptor source for this set is a boy between 2 and 10 years old in good health and CMV-seronegative.

The rearrangement uses TRBV2 and TRBJ2-4, with TRBD2 matching over 15 bases. The germline V gene encodes CDR1 SNHLY and CDR2 FYNNEI. Germline trimming cut 4 bases from V and 7 bases from J; bases unmatched to any gene: 5. This CDR3 is built from 16 residues. The DNA for the CDR3 is TGTGCCAGCAGTGGGACTAGCGGGGGGGCCTGGAACATTCAGTACTTC. This encodes CASSGTSGGAWNIQYF.

V and J are TRBV6-6 and TRBJ2-7, with TRBD1 matching 9 bases. J gave up 6 bases and V 6 bases, and 6 bases lay outside the gene matches. The CDR3 sequence is 13 residues long. CDR1 MNHNY and CDR2 SVGAGI come from the germline V gene (reference sequence). The CDR3 here is CASSRDRVAEQYF. As DNA, the CDR3 is TGTGCCAGCAGCCGGGACAGGGTGGCCGAGCAGTACTTC.

The J gene is TRBJ2-5, the V gene TRBV5-6, with a possible D match to TRBD1 (5 bases). Trimming left V 0 bases short and J 2 bases short, with 5 bases between. Germline values: CDR1 SGHDT, CDR2 YYEEEE. The CDR3 runs to 13 residues. The CDR3 bases are TGTGCCAGCAGCTTGGACAGGCAAGAGACCCAGTACTTC. Its protein is CASSLDRQETQYF.

The V call is TRBV7-2, the J call TRBJ2-1; TRBD2 aligns across 9 bases. The CDR3 has 14 residues. Germline trimming cut 5 bases from V and 8 bases from J; bases unmatched to any gene: 7. The V gene's germline CDR1 is SGHTA and CDR2 FQGNSA. Here the CDR3 DNA reads TGTGCCAGCAGCAGACCCGGGACTAGCTATGAGCAGTTCTTC. The encoded protein is CASSRPGTSYEQFF.

This chain connects TRBV4-2 to TRBJ2-2, with D perhaps matching TRBD1 (5 bases). Germline V CDR1 and CDR2: LGHNA, YNFKEQ. CDR3 length: 17 residues. V was trimmed by 0 bases and J by 3 bases, leaving 14 bases between them. CDR3 DNA: TGTGCCAGCAGCCAAGATATTAGGGGTGCGGACACCGGGGAGCTGTTTTTT. The encoded protein is CASSQDIRGADTGELFF.

This sequence joins TRBV30 and TRBJ2-3; the match to TRBD2 covers 10 bases. The germline V gene has CDR1 GTSNPN and CDR2 SVGIG (reference sequence). This CDR3 comprises 16 residues. V shed 3 bases and J 2 bases; nucleotides not matched to a gene: 8. The chain's CDR3 is CAWRSLAGANTDTQYF. The CDR3 DNA reads as TGTGCCTGGAGGAGCCTAGCGGGGGCCAACACAGATACGCAGTATTTT.

The chain uses TRBV19 and TRBJ2-3; D possibly corresponds to TRBD2 (6 bases). Germline values: CDR1 LNHDA, CDR2 SQIVND (reference sequence). V was trimmed by 5 bases and J by 6 bases, leaving 15 bases between them. CDR3 length equals 14 residues. The CDR3 is CASSFDGRGDTQYF. For the CDR3, the DNA is TGTGCCAGTAGTTTTGACGGGAGAGGGGATACGCAGTATTTT.

The chain employs TRBV10-1 and TRBJ2-1; TRBD1 aligns across 9 bases. Germline values: CDR1 WNHNN, CDR2 SYGVQD (reference sequence). The CDR3 length is 17 residues. J lost 8 bases, V lost 0 bases, and 11 bases had no gene match. CDR3 DNA: TGCGCCAGCAGTGAGTCCTTTGAGGTACAGGGGGCCGATGAGCAGTTCTTC. Protein: CASSESFEVQGADEQFF.

With regard to this clone: One junction end does not reproduce the germline sequence, and a read error may be involved. This chain connects TRBV6-5 to TRBJ1-1; TRBD1 might be the D (5 bases). The CDR3 contains 13 residues. Germline CDR1 MNHEY, CDR2 SVGAGI. For the CDR3, the DNA is TGTGCCAGCAGTTCGGGAGAGGACACTGGAGCTTTCTTT. It specifies CASSSGEDTGAFF.

The chain has TRBV5-5 and TRBJ2-5; 7 nucleotides align to TRBD2. After removal of 1 base from V and 5 bases from J, the junction contained 5 bases not matched to a gene. The CDR3 contains 14 residues. Germline lookup yields CDR1 SGHKS and CDR2 YYEKEE (reference sequence). CDR3 bases: TGTGCCAGCAGCTTGCTGTGGGGGGGGGAGACCCAGTACTTC. It encodes CASSLLWGGETQYF.

The chain has TRBV29-1 and TRBJ2-7; 10 bases line up with TRBD1. With V trimmed by 4 bases and J by 5 bases, 5 bases remained unmatched. The CDR3 runs 13 residues. Germline assignment: CDR1 SQVTM and CDR2 ANQGSEA. The DNA for the CDR3 is TGCAGCGTTGGGACAGGGGGAAATAACGAGCAGTACTTC. Its translation is CSVGTGGNNEQYF.

The rearrangement joins TRBV6-5 to TRBJ2-3, with D perhaps TRBD2 (6 bases). Germline assignment: CDR1 MNHEY and CDR2 SVGAGI. The germline V and J ends were trimmed by 5 bases and 4 bases, with 13 bases remaining between them. The CDR3 is 14 residues long. The CDR3 protein is CASSPMREADTQYF. The CDR3, as DNA: TGTGCCAGCAGTCCCATGAGGGAGGCAGATACGCAGTATTTT.

The chain links TRBV6-4 to TRBJ2-1; 7 nucleotides align to TRBD2. Germline V gene lookup returns CDR1 MRHNA and CDR2 SNTAGT. The CDR3 has 13 amino acids. V gave up 5 bases and J gave up 10 bases; unmatched junction bases: 8. In DNA form, the CDR3 reads TGTGCCAGCAGTCCTGGACTAGTACGCGAGCAGTTCTTC. This codes for CASSPGLVREQFF.

For the CDR3, the DNA is TGCGCCAGCAGTGATGACTCCGGGACAGGGGCCGAGCAGTACTTC. Translating it yields CASSDDSGTGAEQYF. The chain couples TRBV10-2 to TRBJ2-7; 10 bases are a match to TRBD1. The ends lost 3 bases at V and 6 bases at J; junction bases unmatched: 8. CDR3 length: 15 amino acids. Germline CDR1 is WSHSY and CDR2 is SAAADI.

A few counts support this clone. The V call is TRBV5-4, the J call TRBJ2-1; 12 bases map to TRBD2. The CDR3 has 17 amino acids. In germline, CDR1 is SGHNT, CDR2 YYREEE (reference sequence). V was clipped by 5 bases and J by 2 bases; unmatched bases: 8. The CDR3 protein is CASSIMTSGRPYNEQFF. DNA of the CDR3: TGTGCCAGCAGTATAATGACTAGCGGGAGACCCTACAATGAGCAGTTCTTC.

Here the CDR3 DNA reads TGTGCCAGCAGCTTAAGGGGGGGATGGGAAAAGAGCTCCTACAATGAGCAGTTCTTC. Its protein product is CASSLRGGWEKSSYNEQFF. V and J are TRBV11-2 and TRBJ2-1; D perhaps matches TRBD2 (7 bases). Trimming stripped 2 bases from V and 0 bases from J, with 20 bases between. Germline V CDR1 and CDR2: SGHAT, FQNNGV. The CDR3 loop spans 19 amino acids.

The chain joins TRBV28 to TRBJ2-2, with 7 positions matching TRBD1. Germline CDR1 is MDHEN and CDR2 is SYDVKM. Trimming cost V 5 bases and J 0 bases; bases outside gene matches: 3. CDR3 length equals 15 residues. CDR3 protein: CASSIGGANTGELFF. As DNA, the CDR3 is TGTGCCAGCAGTATAGGGGGCGCGAACACCGGGGAGCTGTTTTTT.

The V call is TRBV30, the J call TRBJ2-7; D is possibly TRBD2 (6 bases). Germline V gene data show CDR1 as GTSNPN and CDR2 as SVGIG (reference sequence). This CDR3 is 14 amino acids long. V shed 2 bases and J shed 6 bases, with 17 bases lying between them. The CDR3 coding sequence is TGTGCCTGGAGTCCCCTCGGTATGGGGGGCGAGCAGTACTTC. Translation gives CAWSPLGMGGEQYF.

The chain has TRBV2 and TRBJ2-1; TRBD2 might be the D (6 bases). There are 18 residues in the CDR3. Trimming removed 11 bases from V and 0 bases from J, with 26 bases in between. Germline-derived CDR1 and CDR2 are SNHLY and FYNNEI. CDR3 sequence (DNA): TGTGCCGGCCCCCGGGACTCGTTGAAGGTTCACTCCTACAATGAGCAGTTCTTC. This codes for CAGPRDSLKVHSYNEQFF.

The J gene is TRBJ2-1, the V gene TRBV7-2, with 9 positions matching TRBD2. Trimming cost V 5 bases and J 1 base; bases outside gene matches: 9. CDR1 and CDR2 from the germline V gene are SGHTA and FQGNSA. CDR3 size: 17 residues. CDR3 sequence reads: CASSALVAGVSYNEQFF. DNA for the CDR3: TGTGCCAGCAGCGCACTAGTAGCGGGAGTTTCCTACAATGAGCAGTTCTTC.

V is TRBV7-3 and J is TRBJ2-3; possibly TRBD2 for D (6 bases). CDR3 length: 15 residues. Germline CDR1 and CDR2: SGHTA and FQGTGA. Trimming shortened V by 0 bases and J by 3 bases, and 10 bases separated the two germline ends. CDR3 coding DNA: TGTGCCAGCAGCTTAACTAGCGGCTGGACAGATACGCAGTATTTT. It yields the protein CASSLTSGWTDTQYF.

This sequence joins TRBV4-3 and TRBJ2-4; D is unclear. This CDR3 region has 13 residues. Germline values: CDR1 LGHNA, CDR2 YSLEER. Trimming removed 2 bases at V and 8 bases at J, with 10 bases between. The CDR3 sequence is CASSQWFGDIQYF. CDR3 sequence (DNA): TGCGCCAGCAGCCAATGGTTCGGAGACATTCAGTACTTC.

This chain connects TRBV21-1 to TRBJ2-1; no check of the table's D call, TRBD2, against the DNA was made. TRBV21-1 is reported as a pseudogene. The CDR3 spans 20 residues. CDR3 nucleotide sequence: TGTGCCAGCAGACGCGGGGACCTGGGGATTAGCGGGAGTTCGGGCAATGAGCAGTTCTTC. This translates into CASRRGDLGISGSSGNEQFF.